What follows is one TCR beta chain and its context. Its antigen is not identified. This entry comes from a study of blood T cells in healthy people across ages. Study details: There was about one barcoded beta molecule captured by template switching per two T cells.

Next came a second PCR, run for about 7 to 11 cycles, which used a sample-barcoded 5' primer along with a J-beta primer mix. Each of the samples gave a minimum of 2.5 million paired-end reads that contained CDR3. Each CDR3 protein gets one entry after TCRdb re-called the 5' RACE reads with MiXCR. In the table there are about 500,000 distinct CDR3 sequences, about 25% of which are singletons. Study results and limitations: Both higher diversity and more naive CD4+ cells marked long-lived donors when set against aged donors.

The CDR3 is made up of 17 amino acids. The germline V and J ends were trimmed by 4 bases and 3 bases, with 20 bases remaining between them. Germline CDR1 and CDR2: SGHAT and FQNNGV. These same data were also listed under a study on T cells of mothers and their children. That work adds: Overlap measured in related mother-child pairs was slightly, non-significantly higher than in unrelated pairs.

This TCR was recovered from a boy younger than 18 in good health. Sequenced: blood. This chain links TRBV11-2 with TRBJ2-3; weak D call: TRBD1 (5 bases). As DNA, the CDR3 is TGTGCCAGCAGCTCCCGCCTGGCAGGGAAAATTACAGATACGCAGTATTTT. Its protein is CASSSRLAGKITDTQYF.